One sample yielded the 12 T cell receptor beta chains listed below, sequenced in a study of human T cells and chemical hapten exposure (dated by TCRdb to the early 2020s). The sample's time point label, decoded: pre-sensitization, week 0. The intended sense of this specimen's treatment or condition label: therapeutic diphenylcyclopropenone sensitization with weekly scalp DPC. The library was made by RACE. The run used a NextSeq 500. TCRdb redid the processing of the public reads, applying fastp at Q25 and MiXCR, and retained in-frame beta chains. Rows matching on CDR3 protein sequence are summarized as one entry with the most common DNA and genes. In this sample the table shows 380,000 or so distinct CDR3 sequences, 5.5% of which occur a single time. The biggest ten clones account for about 8.2% of the sample. Sequenced material: whole blood, taken in connection with sensitization to the hapten diphenylcyclopropenone (DPC). These TCRs come from a woman between 18 and 30 years old with alopecia areata. Some clones in this sample may be carry-over from other donors' samples.

This clonotype has ten or more counts. The chain couples TRBV9 to TRBJ1-3, with TRBD1 as a possible D gene (5 bases). The CDR3 is 15 amino acids. V lost 2 bases and J 1 base, leaving 10 bases between the germline ends. From germline, CDR1 is SGDLS and CDR2 YYNGEE. The CDR3 here is CASSVTGVSGNTIYF. Written as DNA, the CDR3 is TGTGCCAGCAGCGTTACAGGAGTTTCTGGAAACACCATATATTTT.

This clonotype was counted ten times or more. The V gene is TRBV27, the J gene TRBJ1-5; 7 nucleotides line up with TRBD1. Trimming cost V 5 bases and J 3 bases; bases outside gene matches: 7. The germline gives CDR1 MNHEY, CDR2 SMNVEV (reference sequence). This CDR3 spans 15 amino acids. The CDR3: CASSLQGGFNQPQHF. The CDR3 region has the DNA TGTGCCAGCAGTCTACAAGGGGGCTTCAATCAGCCCCAGCATTTT.

This clonotype has at least ten counts. This chain connects TRBV27 to TRBJ1-6; the match to TRBD1 covers 7 bases. Germline lookup yields CDR1 MNHEY and CDR2 SMNVEV (reference sequence). The trim removed 11 bases at V and 5 bases at J, leaving 9 bases unmatched. The CDR3 runs 14 residues. CDR3 coding DNA: TGTGCCGCGCGATTAGGGACAGATAATTCACCCCTCCACTTT. Protein sequence: CAARLGTDNSPLHF.

CDR3 residues: CASTFRAAQYF. DNA of the CDR3: TGTGCCAGCACCTTCAGGGCTGCGCAGTATTTT. The chain has TRBV27 and TRBJ2-3; D is possibly TRBD1 (5 bases). Deletions cut 7 bases from V and 10 bases from J, with 12 bases between. Per the germline V gene, CDR1 is MNHEY and CDR2 is SMNVEV (reference sequence). This CDR3 comprises 11 residues.

This clonotype was seen many times. The V gene is TRBV6-6, the J gene TRBJ1-1, with 7 bases that match TRBD1. Trimming removed 6 bases from V and 0 bases from J; junction bases left unmatched: 4. The CDR3 consists of 14 residues. Germline V gives CDR1 MNHNY, CDR2 SVGAGI (reference sequence). CDR3: CASSHRGLNTEAFF. CDR3 sequence (DNA): TGTGCCAGCAGCCACAGGGGACTGAACACTGAAGCTTTCTTT.

Only a few counts were recorded for this clonotype. The V gene is TRBV20-1, the J gene TRBJ1-2; D is uncertain. V was shortened by 0 bases and J by 8 bases, with 13 bases between the two germline ends. Germline V lookup: CDR1 DFQATT, CDR2 SNEGSKA (reference sequence). The CDR3 has 13 amino acids. DNA of the CDR3: TGCAGTGCTAGAGATCCCCCCGGGAGGGGCTACACCTTC. This translates into CSARDPPGRGYTF.

This clonotype was seen many times. V is TRBV24-1 and J is TRBJ1-5; TRBD1 matches 7 bases. This CDR3 region has 13 residues. V was clipped by 9 bases and J by 5 bases; unmatched bases: 6. CDR1 KGHDR and CDR2 SFDVKD come from the germline V gene. CDR3 amino acids: CATGGTVYQPQHF. The DNA for the CDR3 is TGTGCCACCGGAGGGACAGTTTATCAGCCCCAGCATTTT.

In this sample, this clonotype turned up many times. The chain carries TRBV12-3 or TRBV12-4 and TRBJ1-1; 7 positions match TRBD1. The CDR3 is 14 amino acids. Germline trimming cut 7 bases from V and 0 bases from J; bases unmatched to any gene: 5. DNA of the CDR3: TGTGCCAGCATCCAAGACAGGGTGAACACTGAAGCTTTCTTT. Translation gives CASIQDRVNTEAFF.

This clonotype was found many times. CDR3 nucleotide sequence: TGTGCCAGCAGCGTACAGACTGGGTTCCAAGAGACCCAGTACTTC. This translates into CASSVQTGFQETQYF. The genes are TRBV7-2 and TRBJ2-5; D remains ambiguous. V lost 5 bases and J lost 1, with 14 bases in between. Germline V gene sequence: CDR1 SGHTA, CDR2 FQGNSA. The CDR3 length is 15 residues.

This clonotype was observed at least ten times. This chain links TRBV18 with TRBJ1-2; 7 nucleotides agree with TRBD1. The CDR3 spans 15 residues. Losses at the gene ends were 4 bases for V and 0 bases for J; bases not matched to a gene: 5. Germline values: CDR1 KGHSH, CDR2 LQKENI. This CDR3 is CASSRDRAPNYGYTF. CDR3 in DNA: TGTGCCAGCTCACGCGACAGGGCCCCTAACTATGGCTACACCTTC.

A few counts support this clonotype. The J gene is TRBJ2-2, the V gene TRBV5-1; D uncertain. Trimming shortened V by 1 base and J by 3 bases, and 1 base separated the two germline ends. The CDR3 is made up of 12 amino acids. CDR1 and CDR2 from the germline V gene are SGHRS and YFSETQ. The CDR3: CASSLHTGELFF. For the CDR3, the DNA is TGCGCCAGCAGCTTGCACACCGGGGAGCTGTTTTTT.

At least ten counts were recorded for this clonotype. DNA of the CDR3: TGCAGCGTTGCCGCGGTGGACAGGGGGATGGATGGCTACACCTTC. It specifies CSVAAVDRGMDGYTF. The chain employs TRBV29-1 and TRBJ1-2; TRBD1 agrees at 10 bases. The CDR3 has 15 amino acids. V shed 4 bases and J 6 bases; nucleotides not matched to a gene: 11. Germline V lookup: CDR1 SQVTM, CDR2 ANQGSEA.